Each of the 3 T cell receptor beta chains below was sequenced from the same sample in a study of T cell clonality in common variable immunodeficiency. These TCRs are of unknown antigen specificity. Overall study findings and caveats: Reportedly, TCR beta sequences from common variable immunodeficiency showed fewer deletions and N-nucleotide insertions.

Method: immunoSEQ multiplex PCR; TCRdb's copy keeps in-frame clones and lacks some. In total the sample includes around 24,000 clones, none of them seen once. The sequenced sample was peripheral blood mononuclear cells. The origin of the receptors is a human donor with common variable immunodeficiency.

The covered CDR3 bases are TGTGCCAGTAGTCCCCGGATGACAGGGTGGTCCTACGAG. This translates into CASSPRMTGWSYE. The complete CDR3 reads CASSPRMTGWSYEQYF. This chain links TRBV19 with TRBJ2-7, with TRBD1 identical over 7 bases. Coverage ceases 3 residues before the CDR3 finishes, and the germline J gene fills in the end. The CDR3 totals 16 residues. V lost 5 bases and J lost 1; bases outside the gene matches: 11. Per germline, CDR1 LNHDA and CDR2 SQIVND (reference sequence).

This clone was picked up a small number of times. One junction end disagrees with the germline gene, perhaps due to a read error. The read terminates 3 residues before the CDR3 end, so the remaining end is supplied by the germline J gene. This rearrangement joins TRBV7-9 to TRBJ2-7; no reliable D call. The CDR3 length is 13 residues. The germline V gene encodes CDR1 SEHNR and CDR2 FQNEAQ (reference sequence). Partial CDR3 DNA: TGTTCCAGCAGCTTAGTCCTATATCACGAG. Translated: CSSSLVLYHE. The entire CDR3 protein reads CSSSLVLYHEQYF.

This clone was counted at least ten times. The read ends 3 residues before the CDR3 terminus; that terminus is restored from the germline J gene. The chain joins TRBV19 to TRBJ2-5, with D perhaps matching TRBD2 (6 bases). The CDR3 totals 12 residues. Germline V CDR1 and CDR2: LNHDA, SQIVND (reference sequence). V was shortened by 10 bases and J by 7 bases, with 16 bases between the two germline ends. The DNA read from the CDR3 is TGTGCCACGTTCATAGCGGCAGGGACC. Amino acid sequence: CATFIAAGT. The full CDR3 is CATFIAAGTQYF.